This T cell receptor (beta chain) is from a study of blood T cell repertoires in COVID-19. Overall study: There were acute and convalescent COVID-19 samples, and they came from the United States, Italy and Spain. The analysed material was cDNA or gDNA that came from T cells, B-cell-depleted T cells, or PBMCs.

In its sample, this clone was seen once. TCRdb keeps only in-frame clones here, not all; method: immunoSEQ multiplex PCR. The data contain 160,000 or so clones, 87% of them singletons. Germline CDR1 reads MDHEN; CDR2 reads SYDVKM. The CDR3 has 16 residues. J gave up 5 bases and V 6 bases, and 8 bases lay outside the gene matches. J is TRBJ2-1 and V is TRBV28; 12 positions agree with TRBD2. The source is a woman aged 55-75 years who had recovered from COVID-19. Sequenced: peripheral blood. The CDR3 here is CASSPSGGARDNEQFF. The CDR3 DNA follows: TGTGCCAGCAGCCCTAGCGGGGGGGCCAGGGACAATGAGCAGTTCTTC.